This is a list of T cell receptor beta chains from one sample in a study of blood T cell repertoires in COVID-19. Repertoires were generated with immunoSEQ multiplex PCR, while TCRdb's copy carries only in-frame clones and drops some. The sample lists under 200,000 clones; about four fifths were seen once. Sequencing input: PBMCs or T cells enriched from blood (not recorded which). The receptors originated from a man over 45 who had recovered from COVID-19. Both conserved end residues are part of each CDR3. Each record gives: J gene, clone size, V gene, D gene, CDR3 DNA, CDR3 protein. A D gene is named only where the DNA matches it firmly. Only part of the rows carry a size: once, few, many, or a class if the clone is expanded.

J: TRBJ1-2
size: once
V: TRBV2
D: NA
DNA: TGTGCCAGCAGCGACGGACAAGCTGTCTATGGCTACACCTTC
CDR3: CASSDGQAVYGYTF

J: TRBJ1-2
size: NA
V: TRBV4-2
D: NA
DNA: TGTGCCAGCAGCCAGGTCGAGATGTCGACAGACTATGGCTACACCTTC
CDR3: CASSQVEMSTDYGYTF

J: TRBJ2-3
size: once
V: TRBV5-1
D: TRBD1
DNA: TGCGCCAGCAGCAGCTCCGGGACAGGGGCAGATACGCAGTATTTT
CDR3: CASSSSGTGADTQYF

J: TRBJ1-1
size: NA
V: TRBV6-5
D: TRBD1
DNA: TGTGCCAGCAGAAGGACAGGGTCCTTGCCTGAAGCTTTCTTT
CDR3: CASRRTGSLPEAFF

J: TRBJ2-7
size: NA
V: TRBV7-9
D: NA
DNA: TGTGCCAGCAGCTTGCTGAGGCGAGAGCAGTACTTC
CDR3: CASSLLRREQYF

J: TRBJ2-3
size: NA
V: TRBV5-1
D: TRBD1
DNA: TGCGCCAGCAGCTCCCAGGGACAGGGGAGTAGCACAGATACGCAGTATTTT
CDR3: CASSSQGQGSSTDTQYF

J: TRBJ1-3
size: NA
V: TRBV7-2
D: NA
DNA: TGTGCCAGCAGCTTTTCGACAGGAGACTCTGGAAACACCATATATTTT
CDR3: CASSFSTGDSGNTIYF

J: TRBJ2-1
size: NA
V: TRBV20-1
D: NA
DNA: TGCAGTGCTAGTGAGGAGGCAGATGAGCAGTTCTTC
CDR3: CSASEEADEQFF

J: TRBJ2-1
size: NA
V: TRBV5-1
D: NA
DNA: TGCGCCAGCAGCGGAGGGACTTTTTGGGGCAATGAGCAGTTCTTC
CDR3: CASSGGTFWGNEQFF

J: TRBJ2-1
size: NA
V: TRBV10-3
D: TRBD1
DNA: TGTGCCATCAGTGGAGGGGACAGGGGTGAGCAGTTCTTC
CDR3: CAISGGDRGEQFF

J: TRBJ2-3
size: NA
V: TRBV10-2
D: TRBD2
DNA: TGCGCCAGCAGCCCTAGCGGGGGGGTCGTAGATACGCAGTATTTT
CDR3: CASSPSGGVVDTQYF

J: TRBJ1-1
size: NA
V: TRBV4-3
D: TRBD1
DNA: TGCGCCAGCAGCCAAGATTTTTTTCGACAGGGGGGTACTGAAGCTTTCTTT
CDR3: CASSQDFFRQGGTEAFF

J: TRBJ1-2
size: NA
V: TRBV7-9
D: TRBD1
DNA: TGTGCCAGCAGCTTAGCCACAATCGGACAGGGCGGGGGCTACACCTTC
CDR3: CASSLATIGQGGGYTF

J: TRBJ1-1
size: NA
V: TRBV9
D: NA
DNA: TGTGCCAGCAGCACCCGACAGAACACTGAAGCTTTCTTT
CDR3: CASSTRQNTEAFF

J: TRBJ2-2
size: NA
V: TRBV28
D: NA
DNA: TGTGCCAGCAGTTCTCCGGGGGGCCGGGCCACCGGGGAGCTGTTTTTT
CDR3: CASSSPGGRATGELFF

J: TRBJ2-1
size: NA
V: TRBV18
D: TRBD1
DNA: TGTGCCAGCTCACTATGGGACAGGGGCCTGGGGGATGAGCAGTTCTTC
CDR3: CASSLWDRGLGDEQFF

J: TRBJ1-5
size: NA
V: TRBV7-8
D: TRBD1
DNA: TGTGCCAGCAGCTCACAGGGGCCGTCGAGCAATCAGCCCCAGCATTTT
CDR3: CASSSQGPSSNQPQHF

J: TRBJ2-3
size: NA
V: TRBV5-1
D: TRBD2
DNA: TGCGCCAGCAGCAGACTAGCGGGGGGGCTGAAGGATACGCAGTATTTT
CDR3: CASSRLAGGLKDTQYF

J: TRBJ2-1
size: many
V: TRBV11-3
D: NA
DNA: TGTGCCAGCAGCTCCCCAAACCCCTCGCAGTCAAGCTCCTACAATGAGCAGTTCTTC
CDR3: CASSSPNPSQSSSYNEQFF

J: TRBJ1-2
size: NA
V: TRBV7-2
D: TRBD1
DNA: TGTGCCAGCAGCTCCGGGACAGGGATGGGCTCTGGCTACACCTTC
CDR3: CASSSGTGMGSGYTF

J: TRBJ2-5
size: NA
V: TRBV4-1
D: NA
DNA: TGCGCCAGCAGCCAAGAGGACAGTCAAGAGACCCAGTACTTC
CDR3: CASSQEDSQETQYF

J: TRBJ1-2
size: NA
V: TRBV3-1/TRBV3-2
D: NA
DNA: TGTGCCAGCAGCCACCGCGGGGTACTGGGCGCTAACTATGGCTACACCTTC
CDR3: CASSHRGVLGANYGYTF

J: TRBJ2-3
size: once
V: TRBV5-1
D: TRBD2
DNA: TGCGCCAGCAGCCCAATTCTAGCGGGGGTCACAGATACGCAGTATTTT
CDR3: CASSPILAGVTDTQYF

J: TRBJ2-1
size: NA
V: TRBV9
D: TRBD2
DNA: TGTGCCCGCAGCGGGACTCGCGGGGGGGGGCTCTCCTACAATGAGCAGTTCTTC
CDR3: CARSGTRGGGLSYNEQFF

J: TRBJ1-4
size: few
V: TRBV19
D: TRBD1
DNA: TGTGCCAGTAGCGTTGGAGGGACAGGGGCCGAAAAACTGTTTTTT
CDR3: CASSVGGTGAEKLFF